This TCR beta chain is from a study of OX40 agonist ivuxolimab in advanced cancers. Study-level information: Patients were treated with ivuxolimab, an agonistic anti-OX40 (CD134) antibody. Aged 23 to 79 with a mean of approximately 57 years, they were around 83% male. General study results and limits: CD8+ T cells showed, on average, more clonal expansion than CD4+ cells. Circulating CD4+ and CD8+ T cells showed clonal expansion by week 6 at 0.1 to 3.0 mg/kg.

CDR1 is SGHVS and CDR2 is FNYEAQ in the germline V gene. With 5 bases removed from V and 6 bases from J, the gap between germline ends came to 22 bases. The CDR3 runs to 16 residues. This clone was seen a few times. As yet, its antigen is unknown. Assay: immunoSEQ multiplex PCR; the TCRdb copy retains only in-frame clones and omits some. The sample shows under 85,000 clones, 65% to 90% of them seen only once. V usage is TRBV7-6 and J usage is TRBJ1-2, with D tentatively TRBD1 (5 bases). Sequencing used CD4+ or CD8+ T cells sorted from blood, obtained in a trial of the OX40 agonist ivuxolimab. The clonotype was recovered from an adult with an advanced solid tumor such as melanoma, head and neck, liver or kidney cancer. The CDR3 sequence is CASSLTAPGPGDGYTF. Here the CDR3 DNA reads TGTGCCAGCAGCCTCACCGCCCCAGGGCCTGGGGATGGCTACACCTTC. Using reference TRBV7-6 and TRBJ1-2 for the parts outside the CDR3, the full variable domain is GAGVSQSPRYKVTKRGQDVALRCDPISGHVSLYWYRQALGQGPEFLTYFNYEAQQDKSGLPNDRFSAERPEGSISTLTIQRTEQRDSAMYRCASSLTAPGPGDGYTFGSGTRLTVV.